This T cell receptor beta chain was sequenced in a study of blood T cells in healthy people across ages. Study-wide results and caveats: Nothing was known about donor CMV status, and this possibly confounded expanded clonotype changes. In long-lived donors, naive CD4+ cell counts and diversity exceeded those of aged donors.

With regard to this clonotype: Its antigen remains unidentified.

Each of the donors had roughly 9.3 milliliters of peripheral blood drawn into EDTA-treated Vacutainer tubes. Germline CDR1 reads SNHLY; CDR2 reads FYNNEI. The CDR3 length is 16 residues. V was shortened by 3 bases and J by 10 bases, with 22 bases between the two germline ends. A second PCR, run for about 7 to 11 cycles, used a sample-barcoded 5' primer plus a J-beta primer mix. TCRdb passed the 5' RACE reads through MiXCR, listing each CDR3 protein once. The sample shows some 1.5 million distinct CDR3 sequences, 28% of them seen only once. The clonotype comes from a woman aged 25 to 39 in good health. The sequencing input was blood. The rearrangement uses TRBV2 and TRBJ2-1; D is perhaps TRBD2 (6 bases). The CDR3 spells CASSDGRRGSLAEQFF. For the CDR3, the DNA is TGTGCCAGCAGTGATGGAAGGCGGGGTAGTTTAGCGGAGCAGTTCTTC.